A selection of T cell receptor beta chains follows, all from one sample in a study of blood T cells in healthy people across ages. TCRdb analysed the 5' RACE reads with MiXCR anew, one entry per CDR3 protein. The sample includes approximately 900,000 distinct CDR3 sequences, 29% of them seen just once. These data also formed part of another study, on T cells of mothers and their children.

The sample taken for sequencing was blood. These receptor sequences come from a middle-aged woman in good health. CDR3s include the opening cysteine and the closing phenylalanine or tryptophan. A D gene is named only where the DNA matches it firmly. For some rows the clone size is stated as once, few or many, or as a class when expanded; others skip it.

few	TRBV20-1	TRBJ1-5	-	CSAGLGAGNQPQHF	TGCAGTGCTGGGCTAGGGGCAGGGAATCAGCCCCAGCATTTT
few	TRBV20-1	TRBJ2-5	-	CSARDFRGVPRETQYF	TGCAGTGCTAGAGATTTCCGCGGGGTGCCCCGAGAGACCCAGTACTTC
-	TRBV20-1	TRBJ1-2	-	CSAREGPGTYYGHTF	TGCAGTGCTAGAGAGGGCCCGGGGACCTACTATGGCCACACCTTC
many	TRBV7-2	TRBJ2-7	-	CASTGRAMVYEQYF	TGTGCCAGCACCGGCCGGGCCATGGTCTACGAGCAGTACTTC
-	TRBV7-6	TRBJ2-3	-	CASSFGGGPTDTQYF	TGTGCCAGCAGCTTTGGAGGGGGGCCCACAGATACGCAGTATTTT
-	TRBV7-9	TRBJ1-2	-	CASSGYSETNYGYTF	TGTGCCAGCAGCGGGTACAGTGAGACTAACTATGGCTACACCTTC
many	TRBV20-1	TRBJ2-1	TRBD2	CSARDLRAGGRNEQFF	TGCAGTGCTAGAGATTTAAGAGCGGGGGGGCGGAATGAGCAGTTCTTC
few	TRBV13	TRBJ1-1	-	CASSLSPAGFPEAFF	TGTGCCAGCAGCCTGTCCCCCGCAGGGTTCCCTGAAGCTTTCTTT
few	TRBV9	TRBJ2-3	TRBD2	CASSGTSGSNADTQYF	TGTGCCAGCAGCGGGACTAGCGGGAGTAATGCAGATACGCAGTATTTT
-	TRBV3-1	TRBJ2-7	-	CASSQRGDLSSYEQYF	TGTGCCAGCAGCCAAAGAGGGGACCTCAGCTCCTACGAGCAGTACTTC
-	TRBV2	TRBJ2-7	-	CTSSVGTNEQYF	TGTACCAGCAGTGTGGGGACGAATGAGCAGTACTTC
many	TRBV10-3	TRBJ2-7	-	CAISGGSGAYEQYF	TGTGCCATCAGTGGGGGGTCAGGGGCCTACGAGCAGTACTTC
few	TRBV5-1	TRBJ1-6	-	CASSPGTPNSPLHF	TGCGCCAGCAGCCCCGGGACACCCAATTCACCCCTCCACTTT
-	TRBV12-3/TRBV12-4	TRBJ1-2	-	CVSSPHLSYGYTF	TGTGTCAGCAGTCCCCACTTGAGCTATGGCTACACCTTC
few	TRBV7-9	TRBJ1-4	TRBD1	CASSLGQEYEKLFF	TGTGCCAGCAGCCTGGGACAGGAATATGAAAAACTGTTTTTT
-	TRBV2	TRBJ1-1	-	CASTREVMNTEAFF	TGTGCCAGCACCAGAGAAGTCATGAACACTGAAGCTTTCTTT
few	TRBV7-9	TRBJ2-1	-	CASSLGPGINEQFF	TGTGCCAGCAGCTTAGGTCCGGGAATCAATGAGCAGTTCTTC
few	TRBV29-1	TRBJ1-1	TRBD1	CSVDKDRGNSEAFF	TGCAGCGTGGACAAAGACAGGGGTAACTCTGAAGCTTTCTTT
-	TRBV12-3/TRBV12-4	TRBJ2-7	TRBD2	CASTSSGTYEQYF	TGTGCCAGCACCAGTAGCGGGACTTACGAGCAGTACTTC
few	TRBV11-2	TRBJ1-1	-	CAGSAGTSTEAFF	TGTGCCGGCAGCGCCGGGACTAGCACTGAAGCTTTCTTT
few	TRBV5-1	TRBJ2-7	-	CASNWTDSSYEQYF	TGCGCCAGCAACTGGACCGACAGCTCCTACGAGCAGTACTTC
many	TRBV5-1	TRBJ1-4	TRBD1	CASSLDGTEYEKLFF	TGCGCCAGCAGCTTGGACGGGACAGAGTATGAAAAACTGTTTTTT
-	TRBV6-1	TRBJ2-1	TRBD2	CASSDLGLAGGRNEQFF	TGTGCCAGCAGTGACCTAGGACTAGCGGGGGGACGCAATGAGCAGTTCTTC
-	TRBV14	TRBJ2-7	-	CASSPPGAVIEQYF	TGTGCCAGCAGCCCCCCCGGTGCCGTCATCGAGCAGTACTTC
-	TRBV29-1	TRBJ1-2	-	CSVDLPPGYGYTF	TGCAGCGTTGATCTCCCCCCAGGTTATGGCTACACCTTC
-	TRBV4-3	TRBJ1-2	-	CASSQDGGNSYGYTF	TGCGCCAGCAGCCAAGACGGGGGTAACTCCTATGGCTACACCTTC
many	TRBV11-2	TRBJ1-2	-	CASSRESYGYTF	TGTGCCAGCAGTCGAGAAAGCTATGGCTACACCTTC
many	TRBV18	TRBJ2-5	-	CASSPTQGKETQYF	TGTGCCAGCTCACCAACGCAGGGGAAAGAGACCCAGTACTTC
-	TRBV7-6	TRBJ2-4	TRBD2	CASSLDGTSGGLYF	TGTGCCAGCAGCTTAGACGGGACTAGCGGGGGACTGTACTTC
many	TRBV7-9	TRBJ2-4	-	CASSPVGPKNIQYF	TGTGCCAGCAGCCCCGTTGGGCCCAAAAACATTCAGTACTTC
-	TRBV6-2/TRBV6-3	TRBJ1-5	-	CAGRTTRHGNQPLHF	TGTGCCGGCAGGACCACCAGGCACGGCAATCAGCCCCTGCATTTT
-	TRBV28	TRBJ1-2	TRBD1	CASSPPRGQGENTF	TGTGCCAGCAGCCCCCCACGGGGACAGGGTGAAAACACCTTC
-	TRBV29-1	TRBJ1-2	TRBD1	CSVLTGANYGYTF	TGCAGCGTCCTGACAGGGGCTAACTATGGCTACACCTTC
-	TRBV4-3	TRBJ2-7	TRBD1	CASSQVYGQASYGQYF	TGCGCCAGCAGCCAAGTGTATGGACAGGCCTCCTACGGGCAGTACTTC
-	TRBV9	TRBJ1-4	-	CASSVGVSNYEKLFF	TGTGCCAGCAGCGTAGGGGTCAGTAACTATGAAAAACTGTTTTTT
few	TRBV10-3	TRBJ1-4	TRBD1	CAISEGQGANINEKLFF	TGTGCCATCAGTGAAGGACAGGGGGCGAACATTAATGAAAAACTGTTTTTT
-	TRBV5-4	TRBJ2-2	TRBD1	CASSLGTGVDGELFF	TGTGCCAGCAGCCTAGGGACAGGGGTTGACGGGGAGCTGTTTTTT
-	TRBV12-3/TRBV12-4	TRBJ1-4	-	CASSPMGGRREKLFF	TGTGCCAGCAGTCCAATGGGGGGGCGAAGAGAAAAACTGTTTTTT
few	TRBV7-2	TRBJ2-3	TRBD1	CASSPDRERQYF	TGTGCCAGCAGCCCCGACAGGGAGAGGCAGTATTTT
once	TRBV29-1	TRBJ1-1	-	CSVWELGNTGAFF	TGCAGCGTCTGGGAACTGGGGAACACTGGAGCTTTCTTT
-	TRBV6-5	TRBJ1-5	-	CASSYSLNQPQHF	TGTGCCAGCAGTTACTCGCTCAATCAGCCCCAGCATTTT
many	TRBV25-1	TRBJ2-7	-	CASSAGTYEQYF	TGTGCCAGCAGTGCAGGGACCTACGAGCAGTACTTC
-	TRBV2	TRBJ1-2	TRBD1	CARGDRGISGYTF	TGTGCCAGAGGGGACAGGGGGATTTCGGGCTACACCTTC
-	TRBV7-2	TRBJ1-1	-	CASTPGVRGTEAFF	TGTGCCAGCACCCCCGGGGTACGGGGCACTGAAGCTTTCTTT
-	TRBV6-1	TRBJ1-1	-	CASSETGQAFF	TGTGCCAGCAGTGAAACAGGCCAAGCTTTCTTT
few	TRBV7-2	TRBJ2-3	-	CASSIFTDTQYF	TGTGCCAGCAGCATATTCACAGATACGCAGTATTTT
-	TRBV5-1	TRBJ2-1	TRBD2	CASSLGGAGGNDNEQFF	TGCGCCAGCAGCTTGGGAGGGGCCGGGGGGAACGACAATGAGCAGTTCTTC
few	TRBV5-4	TRBJ2-7	-	CASSYGGDSSYEQYF	TGTGCCAGCAGTTACGGGGGGGACAGCTCCTACGAGCAGTACTTC
-	TRBV12-3/TRBV12-4	TRBJ2-3	TRBD2	CASSPQTSEYADAQYF	TGTGCCAGCAGTCCCCAGACTAGCGAGTACGCAGATGCGCAGTATTTT
few	TRBV28	TRBJ1-1	TRBD1	CASSFPTKSLTGGVQAFF	TGTGCCAGCAGTTTCCCCACTAAGTCACTCACAGGGGGTGTTCAAGCTTTCTTT